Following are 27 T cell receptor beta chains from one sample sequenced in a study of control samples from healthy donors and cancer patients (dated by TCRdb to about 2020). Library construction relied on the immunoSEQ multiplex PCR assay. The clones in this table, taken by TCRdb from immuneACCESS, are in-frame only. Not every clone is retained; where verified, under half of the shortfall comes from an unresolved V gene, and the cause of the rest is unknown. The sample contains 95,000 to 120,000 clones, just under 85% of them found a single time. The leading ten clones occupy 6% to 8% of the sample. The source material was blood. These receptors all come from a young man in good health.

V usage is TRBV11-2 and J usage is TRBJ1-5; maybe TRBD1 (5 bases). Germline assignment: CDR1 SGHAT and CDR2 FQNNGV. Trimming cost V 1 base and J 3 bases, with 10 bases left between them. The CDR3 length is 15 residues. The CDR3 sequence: CASSLGGRPNQPQHF. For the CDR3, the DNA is TGTGCCAGCAGCTTAGGGGGACGGCCCAATCAGCCCCAGCATTTT.

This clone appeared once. CDR3 loop: CASSPGTGAFPSTDTQYF. DNA for the CDR3: TGTGCCAGCTCACCGGGGACAGGGGCGTTTCCTAGCACAGATACGCAGTATTTT. The genes are TRBV18 and TRBJ2-3, with 10 nucleotides matching TRBD1. This CDR3 has 18 residues. The J segment lost 0 bases and the V segment lost 3 bases, leaving 9 bases of the junction unmatched. Germline CDR1 and CDR2: KGHSH and LQKENI. The full variable domain, in which reference TRBV18 and TRBJ2-3 provide the parts outside the CDR3, is NAGVMQNPRHLVRRRGQEARLRCSPMKGHSHVYWYRQLPEEGLKFMVYLQKENIIDESGMPKERFSAEFPKEGPSILRIQQVVRGDSAAYFCASSPGTGAFPSTDTQYFGPGTRLTVL.

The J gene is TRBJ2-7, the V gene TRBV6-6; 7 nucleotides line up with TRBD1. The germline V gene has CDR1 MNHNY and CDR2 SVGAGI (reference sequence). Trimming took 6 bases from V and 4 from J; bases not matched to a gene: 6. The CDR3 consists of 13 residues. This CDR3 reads CASSRGQRYEQYF. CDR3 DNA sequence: TGTGCCAGCAGCCGGGGACAGAGGTACGAGCAGTACTTC.

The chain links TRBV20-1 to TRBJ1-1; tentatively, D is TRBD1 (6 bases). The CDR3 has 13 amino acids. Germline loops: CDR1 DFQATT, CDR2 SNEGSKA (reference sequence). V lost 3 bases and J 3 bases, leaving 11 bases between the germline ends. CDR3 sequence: CSASKGVYTEAFF. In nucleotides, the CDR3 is TGCAGTGCTAGTAAGGGGGTCTACACTGAAGCTTTCTTT.

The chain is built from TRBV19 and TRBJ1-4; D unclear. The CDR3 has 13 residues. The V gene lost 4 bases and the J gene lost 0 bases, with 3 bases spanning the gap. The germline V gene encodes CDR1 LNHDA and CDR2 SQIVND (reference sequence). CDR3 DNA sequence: TGTGCCAGTAGTACGGCAACTAATGAAAAACTGTTTTTT. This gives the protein CASSTATNEKLFF.

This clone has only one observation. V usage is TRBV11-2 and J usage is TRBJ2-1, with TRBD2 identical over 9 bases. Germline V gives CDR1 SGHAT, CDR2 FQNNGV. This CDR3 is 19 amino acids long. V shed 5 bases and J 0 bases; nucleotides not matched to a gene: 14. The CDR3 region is CASSPRLAGAMSSYNEQFF. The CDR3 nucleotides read TGTGCCAGCAGCCCCCGGTTAGCGGGGGCTATGAGCTCCTACAATGAGCAGTTCTTC.

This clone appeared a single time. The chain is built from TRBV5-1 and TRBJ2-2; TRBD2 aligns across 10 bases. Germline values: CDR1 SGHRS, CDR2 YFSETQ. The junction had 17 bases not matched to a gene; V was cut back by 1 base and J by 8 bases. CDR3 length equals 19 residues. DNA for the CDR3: TGCGCCAGCAGCTTGAATCTTTTTAGCGGGGGGACCTCCGGAGGGGAGCTGTTTTTT. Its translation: CASSLNLFSGGTSGGELFF.

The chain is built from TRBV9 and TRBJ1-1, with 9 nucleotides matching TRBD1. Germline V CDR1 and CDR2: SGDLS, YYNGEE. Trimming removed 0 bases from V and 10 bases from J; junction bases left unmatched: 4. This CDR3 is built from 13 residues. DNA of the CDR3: TGTGCCAGCAGCGTAGCGGACAGGGGAAGAGCTTTCTTT. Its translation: CASSVADRGRAFF.

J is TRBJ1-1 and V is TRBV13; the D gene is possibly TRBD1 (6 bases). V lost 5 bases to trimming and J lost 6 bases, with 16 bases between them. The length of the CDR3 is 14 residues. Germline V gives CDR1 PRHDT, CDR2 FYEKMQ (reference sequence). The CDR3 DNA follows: TGTGCCAGCAGCAGAACCGTTCAGGGGCCTGAAGCTTTCTTT. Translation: CASSRTVQGPEAFF.

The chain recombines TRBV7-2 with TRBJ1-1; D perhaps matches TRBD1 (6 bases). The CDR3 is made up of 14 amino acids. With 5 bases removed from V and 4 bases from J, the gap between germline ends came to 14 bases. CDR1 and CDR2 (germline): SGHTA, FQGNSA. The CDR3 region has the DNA TGTGCCAGCAGCCCCGACAGGAGCTCCACTGAAGCTTTCTTT. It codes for CASSPDRSSTEAFF.

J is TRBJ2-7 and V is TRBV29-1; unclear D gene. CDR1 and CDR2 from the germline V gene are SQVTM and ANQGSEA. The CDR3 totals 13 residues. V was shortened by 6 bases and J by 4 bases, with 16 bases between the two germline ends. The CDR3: CSVLSLVEYEQYF. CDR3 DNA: TGCAGCGTCCTATCCCTAGTTGAGTACGAGCAGTACTTC.

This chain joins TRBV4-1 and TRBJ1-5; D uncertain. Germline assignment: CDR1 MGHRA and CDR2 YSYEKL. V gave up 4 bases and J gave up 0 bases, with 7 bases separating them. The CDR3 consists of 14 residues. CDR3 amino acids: CASSPVYSNQPQHF. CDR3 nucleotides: TGCGCCAGCAGCCCAGTTTATAGCAATCAGCCCCAGCATTTT.

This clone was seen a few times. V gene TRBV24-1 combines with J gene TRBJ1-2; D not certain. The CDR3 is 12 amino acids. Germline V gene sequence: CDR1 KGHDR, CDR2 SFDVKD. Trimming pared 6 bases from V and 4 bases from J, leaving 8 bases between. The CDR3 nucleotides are TGTGCCACCAGTCCGGGGAGCTATGGCTACACCTTC. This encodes CATSPGSYGYTF.

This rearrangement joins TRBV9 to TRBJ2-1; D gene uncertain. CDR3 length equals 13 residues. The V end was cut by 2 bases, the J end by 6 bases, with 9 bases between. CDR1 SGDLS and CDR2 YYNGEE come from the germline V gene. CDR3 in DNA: TGTGCCAGCAGCGTCTCCCGGCTCAATGAGCAGTTCTTC. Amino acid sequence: CASSVSRLNEQFF.

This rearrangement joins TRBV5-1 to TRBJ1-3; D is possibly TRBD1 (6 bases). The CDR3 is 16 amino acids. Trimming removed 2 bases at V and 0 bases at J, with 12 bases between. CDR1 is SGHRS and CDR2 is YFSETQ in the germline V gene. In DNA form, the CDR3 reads TGCGCCAGCAGCTTAGGGGGGGCGAGCTCTGGAAACACCATATATTTT. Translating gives CASSLGGASSGNTIYF.

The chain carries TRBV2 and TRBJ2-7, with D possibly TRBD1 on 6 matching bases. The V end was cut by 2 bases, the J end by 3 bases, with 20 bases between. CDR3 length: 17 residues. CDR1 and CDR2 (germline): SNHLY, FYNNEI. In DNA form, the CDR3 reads TGTGCCAGCAGTGAACCCAGTCCAGGGGCGTACAACTACGAGCAGTACGTC. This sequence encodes CASSEPSPGAYNYEQYV.

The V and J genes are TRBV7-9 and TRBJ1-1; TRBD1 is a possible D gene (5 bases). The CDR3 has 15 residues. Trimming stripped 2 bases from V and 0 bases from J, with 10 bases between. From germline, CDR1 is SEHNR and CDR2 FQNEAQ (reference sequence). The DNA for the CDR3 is TGTGCCAGCAGCTTACTAGGGGAAATGAACACTGAAGCTTTCTTT. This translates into CASSLLGEMNTEAFF.

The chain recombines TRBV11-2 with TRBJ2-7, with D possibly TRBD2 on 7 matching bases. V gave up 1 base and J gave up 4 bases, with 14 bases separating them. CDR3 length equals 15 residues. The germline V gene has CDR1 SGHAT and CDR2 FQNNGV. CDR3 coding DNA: TGTGCCAGCAGCTTAGGCCCCAGGGGAGGGTACGAGCAGTACTTC. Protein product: CASSLGPRGGYEQYF.

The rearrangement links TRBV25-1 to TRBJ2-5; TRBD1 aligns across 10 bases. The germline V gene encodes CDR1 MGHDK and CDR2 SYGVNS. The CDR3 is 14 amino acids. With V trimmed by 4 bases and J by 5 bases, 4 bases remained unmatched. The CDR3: CASSAPDRGETQYF. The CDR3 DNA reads TGTGCCAGCAGTGCCCCGGACAGGGGGGAGACCCAGTACTTC.

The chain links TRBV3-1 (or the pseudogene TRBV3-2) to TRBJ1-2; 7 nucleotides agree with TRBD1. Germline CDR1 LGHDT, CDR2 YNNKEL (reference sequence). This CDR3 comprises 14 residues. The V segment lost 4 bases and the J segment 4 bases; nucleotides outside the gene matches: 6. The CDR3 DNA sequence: TGTGCCAGCAGCCGGGACAGTTTAGGCTATGGCTACACCTTC. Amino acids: CASSRDSLGYGYTF.

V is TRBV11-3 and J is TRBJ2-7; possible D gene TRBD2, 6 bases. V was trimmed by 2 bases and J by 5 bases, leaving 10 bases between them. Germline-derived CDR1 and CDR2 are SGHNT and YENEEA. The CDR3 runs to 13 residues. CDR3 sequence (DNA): TGTGCCAGCAGCTTATCCGGGAGCCACGAGCAGTACTTC. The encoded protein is CASSLSGSHEQYF.

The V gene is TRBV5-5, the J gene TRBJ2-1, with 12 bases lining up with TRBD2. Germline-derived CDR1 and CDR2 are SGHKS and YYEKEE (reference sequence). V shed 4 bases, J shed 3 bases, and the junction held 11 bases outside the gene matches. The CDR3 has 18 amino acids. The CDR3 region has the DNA TGTGCCAGCAGCAACCAGCTCACTAGCGGGGGGATCTACAATGAGCAGTTCTTC. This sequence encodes CASSNQLTSGGIYNEQFF.

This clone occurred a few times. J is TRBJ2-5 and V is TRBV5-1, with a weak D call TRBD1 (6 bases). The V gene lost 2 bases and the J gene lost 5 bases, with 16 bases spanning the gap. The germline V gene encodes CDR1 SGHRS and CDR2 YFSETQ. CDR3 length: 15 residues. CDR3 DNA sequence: TGCGCCAGCAGCTTAAGGTCAGGGGCGTATGAGACCCAGTACTTC. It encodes CASSLRSGAYETQYF.

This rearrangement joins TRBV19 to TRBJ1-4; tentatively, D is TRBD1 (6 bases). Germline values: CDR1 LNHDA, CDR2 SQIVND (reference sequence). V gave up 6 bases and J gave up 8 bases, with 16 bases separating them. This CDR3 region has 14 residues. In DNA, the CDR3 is TGTGCCAGTAGCCCTGGACAGTTCATGGAAAAACTGTTTTTT. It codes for CASSPGQFMEKLFF.

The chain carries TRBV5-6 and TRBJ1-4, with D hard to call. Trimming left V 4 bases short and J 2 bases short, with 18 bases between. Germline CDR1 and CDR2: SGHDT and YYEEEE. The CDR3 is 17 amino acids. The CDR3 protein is CASSRVLRMETNEKLFF. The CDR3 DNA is TGTGCCAGCAGCCGGGTTTTAAGGATGGAGACTAATGAAAAACTGTTTTTT.

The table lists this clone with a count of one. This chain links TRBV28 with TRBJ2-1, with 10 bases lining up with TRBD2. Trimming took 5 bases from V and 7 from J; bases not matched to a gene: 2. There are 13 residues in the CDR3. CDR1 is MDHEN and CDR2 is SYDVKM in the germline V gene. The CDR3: CASSSGGENEQFF. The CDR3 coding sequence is TGTGCCAGCAGTAGCGGGGGGGAGAATGAGCAGTTCTTC.

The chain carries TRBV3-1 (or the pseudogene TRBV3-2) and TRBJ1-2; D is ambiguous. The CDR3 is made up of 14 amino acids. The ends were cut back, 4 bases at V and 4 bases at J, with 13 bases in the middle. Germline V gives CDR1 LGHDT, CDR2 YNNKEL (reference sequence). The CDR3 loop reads CASSPPAAGYGYTF. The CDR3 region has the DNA TGTGCCAGCAGCCCCCCGGCAGCAGGCTATGGCTACACCTTC.